One sample yielded the 9 T cell receptor beta chains listed below, sequenced in a study of T cell changes during pregnancy in multiple sclerosis. Only in-frame clones appear in the TCRdb table, and some are missing; sequencing was by immunoSEQ multiplex PCR. In the table there are approximately 85,000 clones, roughly 92% of which are singletons. This sample comprised peripheral blood, obtained in the first trimester of pregnancy. All receptors come from a female donor with multiple sclerosis, enrolled in a pregnancy study.

The chain joins TRBV4-1 to TRBJ1-2; perhaps TRBD1 as D (6 bases). This CDR3 is built from 16 residues. Germline CDR1 MGHRA, CDR2 YSYEKL. Trimming pared 1 base from V and 0 bases from J, leaving 12 bases between. Here the CDR3 DNA reads TGCGCCAGCAGCCAAGGAGGGGGGGGGACTAACTATGGCTACACCTTC. It encodes CASSQGGGGTNYGYTF.

The rearrangement links TRBV6-6 to TRBJ2-5; TRBD2 might be the D (6 bases). The V end was cut by 2 bases, the J end by 0 bases, with 13 bases between. The CDR3 runs 16 residues. The germline V gene encodes CDR1 MNHNY and CDR2 SVGAGI (reference sequence). As DNA, the CDR3 is TGTGCCAGCAGTTACGGTCTAGGAGGGTACCAAGAGACCCAGTACTTC. This encodes CASSYGLGGYQETQYF.

The chain has TRBV6-5 and TRBJ1-1; maybe TRBD1 (6 bases). Germline V gene data show CDR1 as MNHEY and CDR2 as SVGAGI. Trimming removed 4 bases at V and 4 bases at J, with 13 bases between. The CDR3 has 14 amino acids. The CDR3 here is CASSFRGAGTEAFF. The CDR3 nucleotides read TGTGCCAGCAGTTTTCGGGGGGCTGGCACTGAAGCTTTCTTT.

The rearrangement joins TRBV6-5 to TRBJ1-1; 9 bases map to TRBD1. The length of the CDR3 is 13 residues. V lost 7 bases and J lost 11; bases outside the gene matches: 11. Germline values: CDR1 MNHEY, CDR2 SVGAGI. CDR3 nucleotide sequence: TGTGCCAGCATTCAGTGGGGGACAGGGTACGCTTTCTTT. Amino acid sequence: CASIQWGTGYAFF.

This clone came up once. The chain has TRBV5-4 and TRBJ2-1, with D unclear. The ends were cut back, 4 bases at V and 3 bases at J, with 5 bases in the middle. The CDR3 totals 12 residues. Per the germline V gene, CDR1 is SGHNT and CDR2 is YYREEE (reference sequence). The CDR3 DNA reads TGTGCCAGCAGCATCCTCTACAATGAGCAGTTCTTC. Translated: CASSILYNEQFF.

The chain is built from TRBV9 and TRBJ2-1; 10 nucleotides align to TRBD1. Germline V lookup: CDR1 SGDLS, CDR2 YYNGEE. V lost 3 bases, J lost 4 bases, and 1 base stayed unmatched. The CDR3 sequence is 14 residues long. CDR3 bases: TGTGCCAGCAGCGGGGGACAGGGGTACAATGAGCAGTTCTTC. Translated: CASSGGQGYNEQFF. The full variable domain, rest sourced from reference TRBV9 and TRBJ2-1, is DSGVTQTPKHLITATGQRVTLRCSPRSGDLSVYWYQQSLDQGLQFLIQYYNGEERAKGNILERFSAQQFPDLHSELNLSSLELGDSALYFCASSGGQGYNEQFFGPGTRLTVL.

The chain carries TRBV21-1 and TRBJ2-4; the table's D gene call, TRBD2, was not cross checked with the DNA. TRBV21-1 is an annotated pseudogene. CDR3 length: 13 residues. For the CDR3, the DNA is TGTGCCAGATCGGGGAATCCCAAAAACATTCAGTACTTC. Its translation is CARSGNPKNIQYF.

This sequence joins TRBV28 and TRBJ2-4; TRBD1 aligns across 7 bases. CDR3 length equals 12 residues. CDR1 and CDR2 (germline): MDHEN, SYDVKM. V was clipped by 5 bases and J by 14 bases; unmatched bases: 9. The CDR3 DNA follows: TGTGCCAGCAGTCCAAGGGGGCTACTCGAGTACTTC. Protein: CASSPRGLLEYF.

This rearrangement joins TRBV2 to TRBJ1-6; 9 bases match TRBD1. V trimming: 7 bases; J trimming: 9 bases; junction bases outside the gene matches: 10. The CDR3 length is 15 residues. Germline CDR1 reads SNHLY; CDR2 reads FYNNEI. The DNA for the CDR3 is TGTGCCAGCACCGTTCCGGGACAGGGATCTTCACCCCTCCACTTT. It codes for CASTVPGQGSSPLHF.